This record looks at one TCR beta chain sequence and its context. TCRdb's copy holds only in-frame clones and misses some; the assay was immunoSEQ multiplex PCR. The data show more than 3,000 clones, roughly 90% seen once. The data originate from a study of chemoradiotherapy in HPV16-positive cancers. V gave up 3 bases and J gave up 0 bases, with 7 bases separating them. The CDR3 length is 14 residues. CDR1 and CDR2 from the germline V gene are MNHNS and SASEGT. Sequencing used tumor tissue, obtained from a patient who underwent chemoradiotherapy. This chain links TRBV6-1 with TRBJ2-3; unclear D gene. This TCR derives from a human donor with HPV-associated anogenital cancer. This CDR3 is CASSDGGSTDTQYF. The CDR3 nucleotides are TGTGCCAGCAGTGACGGTGGTAGCACAGATACGCAGTATTTT.